This T cell receptor (beta chain) was identified in a study of blood T cell repertoires in COVID-19 (dated by TCRdb to about 2020). For the wider study: Collaborator samples came from the United States, Italy and Spain and covered acute and convalescent phases of COVID-19. The prospective study material was composed of cDNA or gDNA derived from T cells, B-cell-depleted T cells, or PBMCs. Where available, HLA class I and class II types were obtained from metadata supplied by the sample provider rather than from assay-based typing. Samples were obtained from the ongoing ImmuneRACE study (first 160 participants) and from 1,254 subjects provided by 6 global collaborators. Deeply sampled blood TCRbeta repertoires from subjects exposed to, actively infected with, or recovered from COVID-19 were included in the dataset. Sample metadata almost always included a de-identified subject ID, COVID-19 status, age in years and sex. The repertoires were made available in a free public database intended to serve as a resource for research on the immune response to SARS-CoV-2.

The immunoSEQ Assay, a bias-controlled multiplex PCR, was used to amplify TCRbeta CDR3 regions from genomic DNA. The original pipeline was this. Nucleated cell counts per sample were estimated from amplification of reference gene primers within the assay. To quantify the absolute abundance of each unique TCRbeta CDR3 rearrangement, sequence reads were collapsed and filtered. For each sample, productive Simpson clonality was calculated by taking the square root of Simpson's diversity index across productive rearrangements. In TCRdb, the immuneACCESS table is reduced to in-frame sequences with V and J assigned. These tables do not hold every clone; where another copy was compared, an unresolved V gene accounts for under half, and the others remain unexplained. V and J calls plus clone size are reproduced from that table; the DNA served to infer D and trimming. This sample gives roughly 70,000 clones in total; 90% of them show up just once. The ten biggest clones cover less than 0.55% of the sample.

Study-wide findings and limitations: The quantity of clinical and demographic metadata differed by source and by participant and was supplied without curation.

One collaborating source in Seattle enrolled patients while the patients were actively infected and followed the patients over time throughout the course of disease. Collaborating institutions collected whole blood in K2EDTA tubes following their own protocols. For TCRbeta analysis, collaborators shipped samples in one of three forms: frozen whole blood, isolated PBMCs, or DNA extracted from either of those sample types. CDR3 length: 13 amino acids, cysteine to phenylalanine. The only DNA kept is the CDR3, 39 bases in frame from the first base. Relative to germline, V is missing 4 bases and J is missing 6 bases, with 5 bases of the junction outside any gene match. Based on the germline V gene, the CDR1 and CDR2 sequences are SGHDT and YYEEEE. As regards this clone: There is no known antigen for this receptor. No qualities accompany the bases; no much larger clone lies one base away.

The receptor was derived from a man aged 45-65 years with COVID-19, enrolled during active disease. The V gene is TRBV5-6 and the J gene is TRBJ1-2, with 8 bases in between that match TRBD1. Source material: peripheral blood. The encoded CDR3 is CASSRQGRDGYTF. The DNA reads TGTGCCAGCAGCCGACAGGGGCGGGATGGCTACACCTTC.